One and the same sample provided the 26 T cell receptor beta chains below, sequenced in a study of blood T cells in healthy people across ages. It was with a sample-barcoded 5' primer and a J-beta primer mix that a second PCR of roughly 6 to 12 cycles was run. TCRdb called the 5' RACE reads again in MiXCR, with one record for every CDR3 protein. The sample gives hundreds of thousands of distinct CDR3 sequences, 45% to 50% of which show up once; 13% is in the top ten. The specimen was blood. These receptor sequences come from a man between 25 and 39 years old in good health.

This sequence joins TRBV7-9 and TRBJ2-3; 7 bases match TRBD1. The CDR3 sequence is 17 residues long. In germline, CDR1 is SEHNR, CDR2 FQNEAQ (reference sequence). Trimming cost V 2 bases and J 2 bases; bases outside gene matches: 10. The DNA of the CDR3 is TGTGCCAGCAGCTTAAAGGGGGCAGGCCGCCTCACAGATACGCAGTATTTT. Encoded protein: CASSLKGAGRLTDTQYF.

This sequence joins TRBV5-1 and TRBJ2-3; no firm D call. Trimming removed 3 bases from V and 1 base from J, with 12 bases in between. CDR3 length: 15 residues. The germline V gene has CDR1 SGHRS and CDR2 YFSETQ. The CDR3 loop is CASSSQPSGTDTQYF. Written as DNA, the CDR3 is TGCGCCAGCAGCTCCCAGCCCTCCGGCACAGATACGCAGTATTTT. Full variable domain (outside the CDR3, taken from reference TRBV5-1 and TRBJ2-3): KAGVTQTPRYLIKTRGQQVTLSCSPISGHRSVSWYQQTPGQGLQFLFEYFSETQRNKGNFPGRFSGRQFSNSRSEMNVSTLELGDSALYLCASSSQPSGTDTQYFGPGTRLTVL.

This clonotype has just one count. The CDR3 protein is CASSPEISNNQPQHF. CDR3 DNA sequence: TGTGCCAGCTCACCAGAAATCAGCAACAATCAGCCCCAGCATTTT. V usage is TRBV18 and J usage is TRBJ1-5; D uncertain. This CDR3 is 15 amino acids long. Trimming removed 2 bases from V and 3 bases from J, with 11 bases in between. Germline CDR1 reads KGHSH; CDR2 reads LQKENI.

A word on this clonotype: Its ends do not fully match the called genes, so a read error is possible. The rearrangement links TRBV7-2 to TRBJ2-5; tentative D call: TRBD2 (6 bases). Germline values: CDR1 SGHTA, CDR2 FQGNSA. CDR3 length: 14 amino acids. CDR3 nucleotide sequence: TGTGCCGGCAGCCCAGCTGGACTACAAGAGACCCAGTACTTC. It yields the protein CAGSPAGLQETQYF. The complete variable domain, with remaining parts taken from reference TRBV7-2 and TRBJ2-5, reads GAGVSQSPSNKVTEKGKDVELRCDPISGHTALYWYRQSLGQGLEFLIYFQGNSAPDKSGLPSDRFSAERTGGSVSTLTIQRTQQEDSAVYLCAGSPAGLQETQYFGPGTRLLVL.

This rearrangement joins TRBV11-2 to TRBJ2-1, with a weak D call TRBD2 (6 bases). The DNA matches TRBJ2-7 better at its end, which makes the J call doubtful. In germline, CDR1 is SGHAT, CDR2 FQNNGV. The CDR3 is made up of 17 amino acids. The CDR3 coding sequence is TGTGCCAGCAGTTACTCCGGGACTCCAAGCTCCTACAATGAGCAGTACTTC. Translating gives CASSYSGTPSSYNEQYF.

The chain employs TRBV4-3 and TRBJ2-2; 7 bases map to TRBD1. With V trimmed by 0 bases and J by 5 bases, 3 bases remained unmatched. Germline values: CDR1 LGHNA, CDR2 YSLEER. The CDR3 consists of 15 residues. The CDR3 here is CASSQDYRGTGELFF. CDR3 coding DNA: TGCGCCAGCAGCCAAGATTACAGGGGAACCGGGGAGCTGTTTTTT.

The chain employs TRBV3-1 and TRBJ2-2, with TRBD1 matching 7 bases. Germline V CDR1 and CDR2: LGHDT, YNNKEL (reference sequence). The CDR3 totals 17 residues. The ends lost 0 bases at V and 3 bases at J; junction bases unmatched: 7. DNA for the CDR3: TGTGCCAGCAGCCAAGAACCGGGACAGATATACACCGGGGAGCTGTTTTTT. Its translation is CASSQEPGQIYTGELFF.

V and J are TRBV9 and TRBJ2-4; 11 bases match TRBD1. The DNA end lines up better with TRBJ2-7; the J call may be wrong. Germline V lookup: CDR1 SGDLS, CDR2 YYNGEE. The CDR3 contains 16 residues. The CDR3 bases are TGTGCCAGCAGCGCAAATCCGGACAGGGGGCACTACGAGCAGTACTTC. Its translation: CASSANPDRGHYEQYF.

Comment on this clonotype: A read error may be the cause here, since a much bigger clone is one base away. V and J are TRBV12-3 or TRBV12-4 and TRBJ2-7; no clear D gene. The CDR3 runs to 12 residues. Trimming took 5 bases from V and 7 from J, leaving 12 bases between them. The CDR3 sequence is CASSLVVNEQYF. CDR3 bases: TGTGCCAGCAGTCTAGTGGTCAATGAGCAGTACTTC.

The V call is TRBV6-5, the J call TRBJ2-5; 8 nucleotides line up with TRBD1. Germline assignment: CDR1 MNHEY and CDR2 SVGAGI. Germline trimming cut 8 bases from V and 6 bases from J; bases unmatched to any gene: 11. This CDR3 is built from 14 residues. The CDR3 sequence: CASALDRDEKTQYF. CDR3 nucleotides: TGTGCCAGCGCATTGGACAGGGACGAAAAGACCCAGTACTTC.

The chain uses TRBV7-2 and TRBJ2-1, with 10 bases fitting TRBD2. The CDR3 is 17 amino acids. Germline values: CDR1 SGHTA, CDR2 FQGNSA. J lost 4 bases, V lost 2 bases, and 8 bases had no gene match. DNA for the CDR3: TGTGCCAGCAGCTTATCCTTCCTAGCGGGGGTGTACAATGAGCAGTTCTTC. Translated, it gives CASSLSFLAGVYNEQFF.

This clonotype was observed a handful of times. The chain is built from TRBV4-2 and TRBJ1-4, with D possibly being TRBD1 (5 bases). The CDR3 extends over 15 amino acids. V lost 1 base and J lost 3, with 9 bases in between. Germline V gives CDR1 LGHNA, CDR2 YNFKEQ. In nucleotides, the CDR3 is TGTGCCAGCAGCCAAGGGGAAGGGGCTAATGAAAAACTGTTTTTT. Residues: CASSQGEGANEKLFF.

This clonotype has just a few counts. This sequence joins TRBV5-1 and TRBJ2-1, with 10 nucleotides matching TRBD2. This CDR3 region has 16 residues. With 5 bases clipped from V and 7 bases from J, the junction kept 12 bases outside the gene matches. Germline V gene lookup returns CDR1 SGHRS and CDR2 YFSETQ. CDR3 sequence (DNA): TGCGCCAGCAGACCTAGCGGGGGCCCAGGGTCGAATGAGCAGTTCTTC. Its protein product is CASRPSGGPGSNEQFF.

This clonotype was picked up a small number of times. The chain combines TRBV20-1 with TRBJ1-2; TRBD1 is a possible D gene (5 bases). CDR1 is DFQATT and CDR2 is SNEGSKA in the germline V gene (reference sequence). The CDR3 spans 13 residues. V shed 1 base and J shed 1 base, with 7 bases lying between them. CDR3 DNA sequence: TGCAGTGCTAGAGGTGACAGTAACTATGGCTACACCTTC. Translation gives CSARGDSNYGYTF.

The V call is TRBV5-6, the J call TRBJ1-5, with a tentative D call TRBD1 (5 bases). CDR1 and CDR2 from the germline V gene are SGHDT and YYEEEE. This CDR3 spans 15 amino acids. V was cut by 2 bases and J by 1 base, with 10 bases left in between. The DNA for the CDR3 is TGTGCCAGCAGCTTTAGGACACAAAGCAATCAGCCCCAGCATTTT. It codes for CASSFRTQSNQPQHF.

The rearrangement uses TRBV6-6 and TRBJ2-7, with TRBD2 identical over 7 bases. The CDR3 consists of 16 residues. V lost 6 bases and J lost 2; bases outside the gene matches: 13. Germline V gene sequence: CDR1 MNHNY, CDR2 SVGAGI (reference sequence). For the CDR3, the DNA is TGTGCCAGCAGCCGGTGGGGCGGGGGATCTGCCTACGAGCAGTACTTC. Translated: CASSRWGGGSAYEQYF.

In the case of this clonotype: This likely comes from a read error, as the CDR3 has no conserved phenylalanine or tryptophan at its end. The V gene is TRBV4-2, the J gene TRBJ2-1, with 9 bases lining up with TRBD2. The CDR3 is made up of 16 amino acids. Losses at the gene ends were 0 bases for V and 4 bases for J; bases not matched to a gene: 4. The V gene's germline CDR1 is LGHNA and CDR2 YNFKEQ. The CDR3 coding sequence is TGTGCCAGCAGCCAAGATGTTAGCGGGGGATACAATGAGCAGTTCTTA. Amino acid sequence: CASSQDVSGGYNEQFL.

This clonotype was found a few times. This chain uses TRBV28 with TRBJ2-3; TRBD1 aligns across 8 bases. CDR1 is MDHEN and CDR2 is SYDVKM in the germline V gene. The CDR3 spans 17 residues. With 2 bases clipped from V and 1 base from J, the junction kept 8 bases outside the gene matches. CDR3 loop: CASSLIGQGPGTDTQYF. The CDR3 nucleotides read TGTGCCAGCAGTTTAATCGGACAGGGCCCTGGCACAGATACGCAGTATTTT.

In this sample, this clonotype turned up a few times. J is TRBJ2-4 and V is TRBV10-3; 8 bases match TRBD1. The DNA end lines up better with TRBJ2-7; the J call may be wrong. There are 13 residues in the CDR3. Germline V CDR1 and CDR2: ENHRY, SYGVKD. The CDR3 DNA sequence: TGTGCCATCAATCGGGGACAGGAATACGAGCAGTACTTC. This translates into CAINRGQEYEQYF.

In this sample, this clonotype turned up a few times. The chain couples TRBV7-3 to TRBJ2-3; no clear D gene. Per the germline V gene, CDR1 is SGHTA and CDR2 is FQGTGA. The CDR3 sequence is 13 residues long. The germline V and J ends were trimmed by 0 bases and 10 bases, with 11 bases remaining between them. CDR3 sequence: CASSLTLQDAQYF. The CDR3 DNA is TGTGCCAGCAGCTTAACGCTCCAGGACGCGCAGTATTTT.

This clonotype came up a few times. This rearrangement joins TRBV20-1 to TRBJ1-1; D not certain. Deletions cut 5 bases from V and 1 base from J, with 14 bases between. Germline lookup yields CDR1 DFQATT and CDR2 SNEGSKA (reference sequence). This CDR3 region has 14 residues. The CDR3 DNA follows: TGCAGTGCTGGAGTCCGGATAACGAACACTGAAGCTTTCTTT. The encoded protein is CSAGVRITNTEAFF.

The CDR3 DNA sequence: TGTGCCAGCAGTCCATTGACAAGGGGCGATGGCTACACCTTC. Translating it yields CASSPLTRGDGYTF. This chain joins TRBV6-2 or TRBV6-3 and TRBJ1-2, with D maybe TRBD1 (5 bases). V was pared by 5 bases and J by 6 bases, with 16 bases between. CDR1 and CDR2 from the germline V gene are MNHEY and SVGEGT. This CDR3 has 14 residues.

The rearrangement uses TRBV11-1 and TRBJ2-3; no reliable D call. The CDR3 covers 13 residues. V lost 5 bases, J lost 5 bases, and 11 bases lay in between. Germline V gives CDR1 SGHAT, CDR2 FQDESV (reference sequence). The CDR3: CASSVPIIDTQYF. In DNA, the CDR3 is TGTGCCAGCAGCGTACCGATCATAGATACGCAGTATTTT.

This clonotype has just a few counts. The V and J genes are TRBV4-3 and TRBJ2-7; D call uncertain. CDR1 and CDR2 from the germline V gene are LGHNA and YSLEER. There are 14 residues in the CDR3. The V gene lost 1 base and the J gene lost 0 bases, with 7 bases spanning the gap. The CDR3 spells CASSQARSSYEQYF. CDR3 DNA: TGCGCCAGCAGCCAAGCTCGTAGCTCCTACGAGCAGTACTTC.

This clonotype was observed a handful of times. This chain uses TRBV27 with TRBJ2-2; D possibly corresponds to TRBD2 (6 bases). The CDR3 is 15 amino acids. Trimming removed 3 bases from V and 4 bases from J, with 12 bases in between. Looked up from germline, CDR1 is MNHEY and CDR2 is SMNVEV (reference sequence). The DNA of the CDR3 is TGTGCCAGCAGTTTTTACGGGGGAGGCACCGGGGAGCTGTTTTTT. Translation: CASSFYGGGTGELFF.

The chain joins TRBV20-1 to TRBJ2-3, with unresolved D. V lost 0 bases to trimming and J lost 0 bases, with 13 bases between them. The CDR3 totals 16 residues. In germline, CDR1 is DFQATT, CDR2 SNEGSKA (reference sequence). The CDR3 DNA is TGCAGTGCTAGAGATTATGGTCCAGCTAGCACAGATACGCAGTATTTT. Its translation: CSARDYGPASTDTQYF.